A single count supports the clone carrying this T cell receptor (beta chain). This sample stems from a study of cytomegalovirus exposure and HLA in healthy donors. Missing from this donor's record is the CMV serostatus. The ends lost 6 bases at V and 5 bases at J; junction bases unmatched: 5. This CDR3 contains 13 residues. Germline CDR1 ENHRY, CDR2 SYGVKD. Amplification used 60 Vbeta primers and 13 Jbeta primers. Only in-frame clones appear in the TCRdb table, and some are missing; sequencing was by immunoSEQ multiplex PCR. The data contain over 70,000 clones, around 69% of them singletons. The chain couples TRBV10-3 to TRBJ2-7; 9 nucleotides line up with TRBD2. Sample: PBMCs. The clonotype originates from a human donor in good health. The CDR3 bases are TGTGCCATCAGGCCTAGCGGGAACGACGAGCAGTACTTC. Translation: CAIRPSGNDEQYF.